Each of the 21 T cell receptor beta chains below was sequenced from the same sample in a study of long-term antiretroviral therapy in people with HIV. Running of the v3.0 immunoSEQ assay took place at survey level. Assay used: immunoSEQ multiplex PCR; TCRdb lists only in-frame clones, some missing. The table shows some 43,000 clones, with approximately 86% occurring only once. This specimen consisted of unsorted PBMCs, obtained 0.1 years before starting antiretroviral therapy. All receptors come from a woman between 50 and 59 years old with HIV.

This chain connects TRBV27 to TRBJ2-7; 7 bases agree with TRBD2. The germline CDR1 and CDR2 sequences are MNHEY and SMNVEV (reference sequence). CDR3 length: 13 residues. V lost 6 bases to trimming and J lost 3 bases; unmatched junction nucleotides: 5. The CDR3 loop reads CASRPRDYYEQYF. Written as DNA, the CDR3 is TGTGCCAGCAGACCCCGGGACTACTACGAGCAGTACTTC.

The CDR3 here is CASSRTPWSMAGELFF. In nucleotides, the CDR3 is TGTGCCAGCAGCCGTACCCCGTGGAGCATGGCCGGGGAGCTGTTTTTT. The chain uses TRBV7-6 and TRBJ2-2; no clear D. The germline CDR1 and CDR2 sequences are SGHVS and FNYEAQ. V dropped 5 bases and J dropped 6 bases, with 19 bases sitting between them. This CDR3 contains 16 residues.

This chain links TRBV18 with TRBJ2-3, with 12 bases that match TRBD2. The trim removed 3 bases at V and 8 bases at J, leaving 9 bases unmatched. Germline V gene data show CDR1 as KGHSH and CDR2 as LQKENI. The CDR3 covers 16 residues. CDR3 nucleotides: TGTGCCAGCTCACCTCCACTAGCGGGGGGACTTGCTACGCAGTATTTT. It is translated as CASSPPLAGGLATQYF.

This clone was observed a handful of times. This chain's CDR3 is CASSEQPETGMNTEAFF. The CDR3 DNA is TGCGCCAGCAGCGAACAACCCGAAACAGGGATGAACACTGAAGCTTTCTTT. The chain employs TRBV5-1 and TRBJ1-1, with a possible D match to TRBD1 (6 bases). Germline CDR1 reads SGHRS; CDR2 reads YFSETQ. This CDR3 region has 17 residues. Deletions cut 4 bases from V and 0 bases from J, with 19 bases between.

This sequence joins TRBV30 and TRBJ2-7, with D uncertain. From germline, CDR1 is GTSNPN and CDR2 SVGIG (reference sequence). This CDR3 spans 13 amino acids. V was cut by 2 bases and J by 0 bases, with 8 bases left in between. The chain's CDR3 is CAWSSWSSYEQYF. In DNA, the CDR3 is TGTGCCTGGAGTTCTTGGAGCTCCTACGAGCAGTACTTC.

The chain uses TRBV9 and TRBJ2-5, with TRBD2 as a possible D gene (6 bases). Germline CDR1 reads SGDLS; CDR2 reads YYNGEE. CDR3 size: 14 residues. V dropped 2 bases and J dropped 2 bases, with 10 bases sitting between them. CDR3 region: CASSVGGWQETQYF. CDR3 DNA sequence: TGTGCCAGCAGCGTTGGAGGGTGGCAAGAGACCCAGTACTTC.

The chain has TRBV19 and TRBJ1-3; D is ambiguous. CDR1 is LNHDA and CDR2 is SQIVND in the germline V gene (reference sequence). The CDR3 loop spans 15 amino acids. Trimming cost V 0 bases and J 0 bases, with 6 bases left between them. The CDR3 region is CASSIDQISGNTIYF. The CDR3, as DNA: TGTGCCAGTAGTATAGATCAGATCTCTGGAAACACCATATATTTT.

V usage is TRBV7-3 and J usage is TRBJ2-7, with 8 positions matching TRBD1. V lost 2 bases and J lost 6; bases outside the gene matches: 3. Germline CDR1 reads SGHTA; CDR2 reads FQGTGA. This CDR3 spans 13 amino acids. The CDR3, as DNA: TGTGCCAGCAGCTTACCCGGGACAGGCGAGCAGTACTTC. Its translation is CASSLPGTGEQYF.

With respect to this clone: An end of the junction does not agree with germline; a read error may underlie this. This chain joins TRBV30 and TRBJ1-2; D unclear. The CDR3 has 13 residues. The germline CDR1 and CDR2 sequences are GTSNPN and SVGIG (reference sequence). The CDR3 nucleotides are TGTGCCTGGAGTGTACCGGATCGATATGGGTACACCTTC. As protein: CAWSVPDRYGYTF.

This clone was detected once. V gene TRBV7-9 combines with J gene TRBJ1-6, with a weak D call TRBD1 (6 bases). Trimming took off 1 base at V and 0 bases at J, with 10 bases between the two ends. Germline CDR1 and CDR2: SEHNR and FQNEAQ (reference sequence). CDR3 length: 17 residues. The CDR3 DNA follows: TGTGCCAGCAGCTTAGGGCAGGGGAGCTCCTATAATTCACCCCTCCACTTT. It translates to CASSLGQGSSYNSPLHF.

The genes are TRBV27 and TRBJ1-2; unclear D gene. Trimming took off 6 bases at V and 1 base at J, with 18 bases between the two ends. The CDR3 totals 16 residues. CDR1 and CDR2 from the germline V gene are MNHEY and SMNVEV (reference sequence). CDR3 residues: CASSPIMAEINYGYTF. CDR3 DNA: TGTGCCAGCAGCCCCATCATGGCAGAAATTAACTATGGCTACACCTTC.

The CDR3 sequence: CASSLSSSGTGSYEQYF. The CDR3 DNA reads as TGTGCCAGCAGCTTATCCTCTTCCGGGACAGGGTCCTACGAGCAGTACTTC. The rearrangement uses TRBV11-2 and TRBJ2-7; 9 nucleotides agree with TRBD1. The CDR3 is 17 residues long. V dropped 2 bases and J dropped 1; count of bases not matched to a gene: 9. CDR1 is SGHAT, CDR2 FQNNGV, per germline. Supplemented by reference TRBV11-2 and TRBJ2-7, the full variable domain reads EAGVAQSPRYKIIEKRQSVAFWCNPISGHATLYWYQQILGQGPKLLIQFQNNGVVDDSQLPKDRFSAERLKGVDSTLKIQPAKLEDSAVYLCASSLSSSGTGSYEQYFGPGTRLTVT.

This CDR3 reads CAITLTEDYGYTF. The DNA of the CDR3 is TGTGCCATCACCCTGACTGAGGACTATGGCTACACCTTC. The gene calls are TRBV10-3 and TRBJ1-2; D remains ambiguous. CDR1 is ENHRY, CDR2 SYGVKD, per germline. The CDR3 has 13 amino acids. Between the trimmed V and J ends, which lost 7 bases and 3 bases, there was a span of 12 bases.

The chain links TRBV10-1 to TRBJ1-1, with D uncertain. The CDR3 totals 13 residues. Germline CDR1 reads WNHNN; CDR2 reads SYGVQD (reference sequence). Trimming removed 6 bases at V and 7 bases at J, with 15 bases between. The CDR3 DNA sequence: TGCGCCAGCAGGCGGTTTTTTGGGGATGAAGCTTTCTTT. Translating gives CASRRFFGDEAFF.

This clone appeared a few times. This rearrangement joins TRBV29-1 to TRBJ1-2; 10 nucleotides agree with TRBD1. Germline loops: CDR1 SQVTM, CDR2 ANQGSEA. The CDR3 runs 17 residues. The V and J ends lost 6 bases and 0 bases, in that order; junction bases with no gene match: 13. The DNA of the CDR3 is TGCAGCGTCGGTGGACAGGGGGTACGCCTAGCTAACTATGGCTACACCTTC. It yields the protein CSVGGQGVRLANYGYTF.

The genes are TRBV7-6 and TRBJ1-1; TRBD1 might be the D (6 bases). Per the germline V gene, CDR1 is SGHVS and CDR2 is FNYEAQ. V lost 1 base and J 6 bases, leaving 9 bases between the germline ends. This CDR3 is built from 13 residues. CDR3 sequence reads: CASSLEDSPEAFF. Here the CDR3 DNA reads TGTGCCAGCAGCTTAGAGGACAGTCCTGAAGCTTTCTTT.

This rearrangement joins TRBV4-1 to TRBJ1-4; 8 bases agree with TRBD1. CDR1 MGHRA and CDR2 YSYEKL come from the germline V gene. This CDR3 is built from 14 residues. V was clipped by 1 base and J by 10 bases; unmatched bases: 5. CDR3 in DNA: TGCGCCAGCAGCCAAGCCCAGGGGGCGGGAAAACTGTTTTTT. It is translated as CASSQAQGAGKLFF.

The J gene is TRBJ2-3, the V gene TRBV10-1, with TRBD2 matching over 7 bases. Unmatched junction bases numbered 9, after V lost 0 bases and J lost 0 bases. The CDR3 consists of 18 residues. In germline, CDR1 is WNHNN, CDR2 SYGVQD (reference sequence). The CDR3 loop reads CASSESTSLAVSTDTQYF. The CDR3 region has the DNA TGCGCCAGCAGTGAGTCGACGTCCCTAGCGGTGAGCACAGATACGCAGTATTTT.

The chain links TRBV18 to TRBJ1-1; D unclear. V was shortened by 3 bases and J by 2 bases, with 16 bases between the two germline ends. The CDR3 consists of 16 residues. The V gene's germline CDR1 is KGHSH and CDR2 LQKENI. CDR3 amino acids: CASSPLTLGINTEAFF. The CDR3 nucleotides read TGTGCCAGCTCACCCCTCACGCTGGGGATTAACACTGAAGCTTTCTTT.

J is TRBJ2-7 and V is TRBV7-9; D not certain. V lost 3 bases and J 5 bases, leaving 5 bases between the germline ends. CDR3 length: 11 amino acids. Germline V gene lookup returns CDR1 SEHNR and CDR2 FQNEAQ (reference sequence). This CDR3 is CASSFTHEQYF. In DNA, the CDR3 is TGTGCCAGCAGCTTTACGCACGAGCAGTACTTC.

The chain has TRBV30 and TRBJ1-2; D call uncertain. V lost 4 bases and J lost 3, with 9 bases in between. CDR3 length: 12 residues. Germline V CDR1 and CDR2: GTSNPN, SVGIG (reference sequence). CDR3 loop: CAWTAEDYGYTF. The CDR3 region has the DNA TGTGCCTGGACTGCGGAAGACTATGGCTACACCTTC.